This entry lists 11 T cell receptor beta chains sequenced from one sample in a study of Ad26.COV2.S vaccination and SARS-CoV-2 variants. The method was immunoSEQ multiplex PCR; TCRdb's version includes in-frame clones alone and lacks a portion of them. The data show about 400,000 clones, roughly 85% seen once. Treatment: roughly 20 received Ad26.COV2.S at low or high dose, single or two shots; 5 received placebo; per-sample allocation not given. The investigators took samples on day 63 after the first vaccine or placebo injection. The sequences come from peripheral blood, collected in a trial of Ad26.COV2.S vaccine versus placebo. The receptors derive from a person aged 18 to 65 who received the Ad26.COV2.S COVID-19 vaccine or a placebo.

The chain combines TRBV2 with TRBJ1-1; 9 bases line up with TRBD1. The CDR3 totals 12 residues. With V trimmed by 8 bases and J by 4 bases, 2 bases remained unmatched. Germline values: CDR1 SNHLY, CDR2 FYNNEI. The CDR3: CASRQGGTEAFF. The CDR3 bases are TGTGCCAGCCGACAGGGGGGCACTGAAGCTTTCTTT. The variable domain in full, completed from reference TRBV2 and TRBJ1-1, reads EPEVTQTPSHQVTQMGQEVILRCVPISNHLYFYWYRQILGQKVEFLVSFYNNEISEKSEIFDDQFSVERPDGSNFTLKIRSTKLEDSAMYFCASRQGGTEAFFGQGTRLTVV.

The chain recombines TRBV6-5 with TRBJ2-7, with D possibly TRBD1 on 5 matching bases. Trimming took 1 base from V and 0 from J, leaving 7 bases between them. CDR3 size: 14 residues. The germline gives CDR1 MNHEY, CDR2 SVGAGI. CDR3 DNA sequence: TGTGCCAGCAGTTACTGGGGCCCCTCCTACGAGCAGTACTTC. Translation gives CASSYWGPSYEQYF.

This chain links TRBV19 with TRBJ2-1; no firm D call. The CDR3 has 13 amino acids. V shed 3 bases and J shed 8 bases, with 11 bases lying between them. Germline CDR1 is LNHDA and CDR2 is SQIVND (reference sequence). The CDR3 DNA is TGTGCCAGTAGTATCTCGCTAGACCATGAGCAGTTCTTC. It translates to CASSISLDHEQFF.

The chain carries TRBV18 and TRBJ2-5; no clear D gene. The CDR3 is made up of 14 amino acids. Deletions cut 3 bases from V and 4 bases from J, with 12 bases between. Germline lookup yields CDR1 KGHSH and CDR2 LQKENI. The CDR3 reads CASSPLGRGETQYF. DNA for the CDR3: TGTGCCAGCTCACCCCTAGGGCGCGGAGAGACCCAGTACTTC.

J is TRBJ2-7 and V is TRBV24-1; 12 nucleotides line up with TRBD1. J lost 6 bases, V lost 5 bases, and 7 bases had no gene match. The CDR3 has 15 residues. Germline V gene sequence: CDR1 KGHDR, CDR2 SFDVKD. The CDR3 DNA follows: TGTGCCACCAGTGGGGACAGGGGGCGAACTACCGAGCAGTACTTC. Its translation is CATSGDRGRTTEQYF.

This chain links TRBV5-6 with TRBJ2-4; D unresolved. The germline gives CDR1 SGHDT, CDR2 YYEEEE. V was cut by 2 bases and J by 4 bases, with 16 bases left in between. The CDR3 covers 16 residues. The CDR3 DNA sequence: TGTGCCAGCAGCTTCATAGCCCGGCAAAGTAAAAACATTCAGTACTTC. Protein sequence: CASSFIARQSKNIQYF.

V and J are TRBV3-1 (or the pseudogene TRBV3-2) and TRBJ2-5, with 9 bases that match TRBD2. CDR1 and CDR2 (germline): LGHDT, YNNKEL (reference sequence). The CDR3 totals 14 residues. The junction had 4 bases not matched to a gene; V was cut back by 6 bases and J by 2 bases. CDR3 nucleotide sequence: TGTGCCAGCAGTCCTAGCGGGATGCAAGAGACCCAGTACTTC. Amino acids: CASSPSGMQETQYF.

The J gene is TRBJ1-1, the V gene TRBV11-2; 11 nucleotides line up with TRBD1. The CDR3 runs 15 residues. The germline CDR1 and CDR2 sequences are SGHAT and FQNNGV. The junction had 6 bases not matched to a gene; V was cut back by 5 bases and J by 4 bases. Here the CDR3 DNA reads TGTGCCAGCAGCCCGACCGGGACAGGGGGCACTGAAGCTTTCTTT. Translated: CASSPTGTGGTEAFF.

A note on this clone: A junction end diverges from the germline sequence, so it may reflect a read error. The rearrangement uses TRBV18 and TRBJ2-7, with 10 bases matching TRBD2. The CDR3 is 16 amino acids. CDR1 is KGHSH and CDR2 is LQKENI in the germline V gene. CDR3: CASSSPWASGSNEQYF. CDR3 in DNA: TGTGCCAGCTCATCACCGTGGGCTAGCGGGAGTAACGAGCAGTACTTC.

The V gene is TRBV24-1, the J gene TRBJ2-5; D gene unclear. CDR1 KGHDR and CDR2 SFDVKD come from the germline V gene. There are 13 residues in the CDR3. V gave up 2 bases and J gave up 5 bases, with 8 bases separating them. For the CDR3, the DNA is TGTGCCACCAGTGATTCCTCGGTGGAGACCCAGTACTTC. Translation gives CATSDSSVETQYF.

The V gene is TRBV3-1 (or the pseudogene TRBV3-2), the J gene TRBJ1-2; unclear D gene. Germline CDR1 LGHDT, CDR2 YNNKEL (reference sequence). Trimming removed 3 bases at V and 1 base at J, with 12 bases between. This CDR3 spans 15 amino acids. CDR3 sequence (DNA): TGTGCCAGCAGCCAGAGGCCCTGGGTTAACTATGGCTACACCTTC. As protein: CASSQRPWVNYGYTF.